The 32 T cell receptor beta chains below were found in one sample sequenced in a study of cytomegalovirus exposure and HLA in healthy donors. PCR amplification relied on 60 Vbeta primers (plus 13 Jbeta primers). Profiling relied on immunoSEQ multiplex PCR, and the TCRdb table lists in-frame clones only, not all of them. The repertoire includes roughly 130,000 clones, 65% to 75% of them detected once, and 5.5% to 7% sits in the top ten. Sequencing was done on a sample of PBMCs. The receptors were sampled from a man aged 40-49 years in good health and CMV-seropositive.

This chain joins TRBV13 and TRBJ1-2; 10 bases line up with TRBD1. The CDR3 loop spans 15 amino acids. CDR1 is PRHDT and CDR2 is FYEKMQ in the germline V gene (reference sequence). V lost 6 bases, J lost 2 bases, and 6 bases stayed unmatched. CDR3 amino acids: CASRMDRGYNYGYTF. The CDR3 region has the DNA TGTGCCAGCAGGATGGACAGGGGGTACAACTATGGCTACACCTTC. Based on the CDR3 plus reference TRBV13 and TRBJ1-2, the full variable domain is AAGVIQSPRHLIKEKRETATLKCYPIPRHDTVYWYQQGPGQDPQFLISFYEKMQSDKGSIPDRFSAQQFSDYHSELNMSSLELGDSALYFCASRMDRGYNYGYTFGSGTRLTVV.

The CDR3 loop is CASSLGADSYNEQFF. In DNA form, the CDR3 reads TGTGCCAGCAGCTTAGGAGCGGACTCCTACAATGAGCAGTTCTTC. The rearrangement uses TRBV7-8 and TRBJ2-1, with D maybe TRBD2 (5 bases). V was clipped by 1 base and J by 0 bases, with 7 bases between them. The germline V gene has CDR1 SGHVS and CDR2 FQNEAQ. The CDR3 contains 15 residues.

The rearrangement joins TRBV29-1 to TRBJ2-1; 7 nucleotides line up with TRBD2. The CDR3 is 14 residues long. Germline lookup yields CDR1 SQVTM and CDR2 ANQGSEA. J was trimmed by 0 bases and V by 4 bases; bases with no gene match: 3. The CDR3 nucleotides are TGCAGCGTTGCCGGGGGGAACTCCTACAATGAGCAGTTCTTC. Amino acids: CSVAGGNSYNEQFF.

This clone turned up a few times. This rearrangement joins TRBV28 to TRBJ1-1; D is perhaps TRBD1 (5 bases). CDR3 length: 15 amino acids. V lost 8 bases, J lost 3 bases, and 19 bases lay in between. Per germline, CDR1 MDHEN and CDR2 SYDVKM. The CDR3 nucleotides read TGTGCCAGCCTCGCAGGGTGGAGGGAAGACACTGAAGCTTTCTTT. Encoded protein: CASLAGWREDTEAFF.

This clone appeared a few times. This sequence joins TRBV10-1 and TRBJ1-4, with D unresolved. The CDR3 extends over 15 amino acids. Germline V gene data show CDR1 as WNHNN and CDR2 as SYGVQD (reference sequence). Trimming removed 4 bases at V and 1 base at J, with 10 bases between. The CDR3, as DNA: TGCGCCAGCAGTGCGGGGAGTGGAACTAATGAAAAACTGTTTTTT. The encoded protein is CASSAGSGTNEKLFF.

J is TRBJ2-2 and V is TRBV6-1, with 9 bases fitting TRBD1. The CDR3 length is 16 residues. Per germline, CDR1 MNHNS and CDR2 SASEGT. Germline trimming cut 2 bases from V and 1 base from J; bases unmatched to any gene: 2. The CDR3 DNA sequence: TGTGCCAGCAGTGAAAAGGACAGGGGGAACACCGGGGAGCTGTTTTTT. Translating it yields CASSEKDRGNTGELFF.

This clone was picked up one time. This chain uses TRBV6-5 with TRBJ1-2, with a weak D call TRBD1 (5 bases). V dropped 2 bases and J dropped 4 bases, with 11 bases sitting between them. From germline, CDR1 is MNHEY and CDR2 SVGAGI. CDR3 length: 14 amino acids. The chain's CDR3 is CASSYGQGGYGYTF. The DNA for the CDR3 is TGTGCCAGCAGTTACGGGCAGGGTGGCTATGGCTACACCTTC.

The gene calls are TRBV9 and TRBJ1-1; TRBD1 agrees at 7 bases. Germline CDR1 SGDLS, CDR2 YYNGEE. There are 14 residues in the CDR3. The ends lost 3 bases at V and 4 bases at J; junction bases unmatched: 6. Here the CDR3 reads CASSAQTGSTEAFF. CDR3 bases: TGTGCCAGCAGCGCCCAGACAGGGTCCACTGAAGCTTTCTTT.

The V and J genes are TRBV6-1 and TRBJ2-3; 8 nucleotides match TRBD2. V trimming: 1 base; J trimming: 2 bases; junction bases outside the gene matches: 8. The CDR3 covers 17 residues. Looked up from germline, CDR1 is MNHNS and CDR2 is SASEGT. The CDR3 DNA sequence: TGTGCCAGCAGTGAAGTTACTAGCGGAAGGTACACAGATACGCAGTATTTT. Translated, it gives CASSEVTSGRYTDTQYF.

V usage is TRBV30 and J usage is TRBJ2-3; TRBD2 might be the D (7 bases). The germline V and J ends were trimmed by 1 base and 5 bases, with 10 bases remaining between them. CDR3 length: 13 residues. Germline CDR1 and CDR2: GTSNPN and SVGIG (reference sequence). The CDR3 DNA sequence: TGTGCCTGGAGTGAGGGGGGGGGAGATACGCAGTATTTT. Its protein is CAWSEGGGDTQYF. The variable domain in full, with the rest retrieved from reference TRBV30 and TRBJ2-3, is SQTIHQWPATLVQPVGSPLSLECTVEGTSNPNLYWYRQAAGRGLQLLFYSVGIGQISSEVPQNLSASRPQDRQFILSSKKLLLSDSGFYLCAWSEGGGDTQYFGPGTRLTVL.

This clone was counted only a few times. The chain is built from TRBV10-3 and TRBJ2-1; TRBD2 matches at 16 bases. This CDR3 spans 15 amino acids. Looked up from germline, CDR1 is ENHRY and CDR2 is SYGVKD. Trimming took 8 bases from V and 6 from J; bases not matched to a gene: 4. Written as DNA, the CDR3 is TGTGCCATCGGGGGACTAGCGGGGGGGCTCAATGAGCAGTTCTTC. It yields the protein CAIGGLAGGLNEQFF.

The chain combines TRBV19 with TRBJ1-1, with 9 positions matching TRBD1. Unmatched junction bases numbered 5, after V lost 5 bases and J lost 1 base. The CDR3 spans 15 residues. Germline CDR1 LNHDA, CDR2 SQIVND (reference sequence). This CDR3 is CASSSRQGENTEAFF. CDR3 in DNA: TGTGCCAGTAGTTCCCGACAGGGGGAGAACACTGAAGCTTTCTTT.

V gene TRBV15 combines with J gene TRBJ2-7; tentative D call: TRBD1 (5 bases). The CDR3 extends over 15 amino acids. V lost 0 bases and J 3 bases, leaving 12 bases between the germline ends. From germline, CDR1 is LNHNV and CDR2 YYDKDF (reference sequence). The chain's CDR3 is CATSRDTRTSYEQYF. In DNA form, the CDR3 reads TGTGCCACCAGCAGAGATACCCGGACAAGCTACGAGCAGTACTTC.

This clone was seen just once. The CDR3 loop is CASSFLGQGNTGELFF. The CDR3 nucleotides are TGTGCCAGCAGCTTCCTGGGACAGGGAAACACCGGGGAGCTGTTTTTT. The rearrangement uses TRBV7-2 and TRBJ2-2, with 9 bases matching TRBD1. The J segment lost 2 bases and the V segment lost 3 bases, leaving 4 bases of the junction unmatched. This CDR3 is built from 16 residues. Germline V gene lookup returns CDR1 SGHTA and CDR2 FQGNSA. The full variable domain, completed using reference TRBV7-2 and TRBJ2-2, is GAGVSQSPSNKVTEKGKDVELRCDPISGHTALYWYRQSLGQGLEFLIYFQGNSAPDKSGLPSDRFSAERTGGSVSTLTIQRTQQEDSAVYLCASSFLGQGNTGELFFGEGSRLTVL.

This chain connects TRBV5-1 to TRBJ2-1; D is possibly TRBD2 (5 bases). V was shortened by 6 bases and J by 8 bases, with 15 bases between the two germline ends. The V gene's germline CDR1 is SGHRS and CDR2 YFSETQ. CDR3 size: 13 residues. The CDR3 nucleotides read TGCGCCAGCACAAGGTCTAGTAGCGATGAGCAGTTCTTC. This sequence encodes CASTRSSSDEQFF.

This clone came up a few times. This rearrangement joins TRBV6-1 to TRBJ1-4, with 9 bases matching TRBD1. Germline V gene lookup returns CDR1 MNHNS and CDR2 SASEGT. With V trimmed by 1 base and J by 8 bases, 5 bases remained unmatched. This CDR3 comprises 15 residues. CDR3 nucleotide sequence: TGTGCCAGCAGTGAAGGGACAGGGGAGGACGAAAAACTGTTTTTT. This codes for CASSEGTGEDEKLFF.

V and J are TRBV6-4 and TRBJ1-4, with D perhaps matching TRBD1 (5 bases). The CDR3 contains 14 residues. CDR1 and CDR2 (germline): MRHNA, SNTAGT. V was clipped by 6 bases and J by 8 bases, with 16 bases between them. This CDR3 is CASSRDAGGEKLFF. The CDR3 nucleotides read TGTGCCAGCAGCCGGGACGCCGGAGGGGAAAAACTGTTTTTT.

The CDR3 coding sequence is TGTGCCAGCACTAAAGGACAGAGTAATTCACCCCTCCACTTT. This encodes CASTKGQSNSPLHF. The chain employs TRBV6-5 and TRBJ1-6; the D gene is possibly TRBD1 (6 bases). Trimming removed 7 bases from V and 6 bases from J, with 13 bases in between. The CDR3 consists of 14 residues. Per the germline V gene, CDR1 is MNHEY and CDR2 is SVGAGI.

The rearrangement uses TRBV2 and TRBJ2-7; 8 positions match TRBD2. The CDR3 contains 14 residues. Germline V gene lookup returns CDR1 SNHLY and CDR2 FYNNEI. V dropped 8 bases and J dropped 6; count of bases not matched to a gene: 12. The CDR3 reads CASDRAGEVFEQYF. The CDR3 DNA sequence: TGTGCCAGCGACAGAGCGGGAGAGGTCTTCGAGCAGTACTTC.

This clone was seen more than once but under ten times. Other nucleotide sequences in the sample specify the same CDR3. The gene calls are TRBV18 and TRBJ1-5; D is undetermined. The CDR3 has 12 residues. Trimming stripped 4 bases from V and 4 bases from J, with 5 bases between. CDR1 and CDR2 (germline): KGHSH, LQKENI. In nucleotides, the CDR3 is TGTGCCAGCTCACGTCCGAATCAGCCCCAGCATTTT. Translating gives CASSRPNQPQHF.

The chain couples TRBV29-1 to TRBJ1-1; 7 nucleotides align to TRBD1. The junction had 8 bases not matched to a gene; V was cut back by 5 bases and J by 2 bases. The CDR3 consists of 14 residues. Germline assignment: CDR1 SQVTM and CDR2 ANQGSEA. The CDR3 reads CSVLGQRKNTEAFF. The CDR3 DNA is TGCAGCGTTCTGGGACAGCGGAAAAACACTGAAGCTTTCTTT.

This clone was observed at least ten times. The chain uses TRBV21-1 and TRBJ1-2; whether TRBD1, the table's D call, matches the DNA was not checked. TRBV21-1 is classified as a pseudogene. The CDR3 extends over 18 amino acids. CDR3 in DNA: TGTGCCAGCAGCAAAATGCTGGGGCCGGGCCCCTCTGACTATGGCTACACCTTC. It codes for CASSKMLGPGPSDYGYTF.

The chain has TRBV13 and TRBJ2-7, with TRBD2 as a possible D gene (8 bases). The CDR3 has 15 amino acids. V gave up 5 bases and J gave up 2 bases, with 16 bases separating them. Germline values: CDR1 PRHDT, CDR2 FYEKMQ (reference sequence). The CDR3 DNA is TGTGCCAGCAGCCCCGGGAGGGGGCGACCCTACGAGCAGTACTTC. It yields the protein CASSPGRGRPYEQYF.

J is TRBJ1-5 and V is TRBV28; 8 nucleotides agree with TRBD1. Trimming removed 1 base from V and 10 bases from J; junction bases left unmatched: 9. This CDR3 has 15 amino acids. CDR1 and CDR2 from the germline V gene are MDHEN and SYDVKM. CDR3 nucleotides: TGTGCCAGCAGTTTATATCCCAGGGGGCCTATCCCCCAGCATTTT. This translates into CASSLYPRGPIPQHF.

The V and J genes are TRBV9 and TRBJ2-7; D not certain. CDR3 length equals 12 residues. The V gene's germline CDR1 is SGDLS and CDR2 YYNGEE. The germline V and J ends were trimmed by 0 bases and 5 bases, with 6 bases remaining between them. As DNA, the CDR3 is TGTGCCAGCAGCGTAGTCGTTCACGAGCAGTACTTC. Encoded protein: CASSVVVHEQYF.

The J gene is TRBJ1-5, the V gene TRBV28; 8 bases align to TRBD1. The CDR3 is 14 residues long. Per the germline V gene, CDR1 is MDHEN and CDR2 is SYDVKM. J gave up 1 base and V 8 bases, and 4 bases lay outside the gene matches. The CDR3 sequence: CASVTGGSNQPQHF. DNA of the CDR3: TGTGCCAGCGTTACAGGGGGAAGCAATCAGCCCCAGCATTTT.

The V and J genes are TRBV19 and TRBJ2-1; 13 bases are shared with TRBD2. Germline V CDR1 and CDR2: LNHDA, SQIVND (reference sequence). Losses at the gene ends were 5 bases for V and 7 bases for J; bases not matched to a gene: 11. The CDR3 has 17 amino acids. The CDR3 sequence: CASSPQFGLAGVNEQFF. The CDR3 DNA reads as TGTGCCAGTAGTCCCCAGTTTGGACTAGCGGGAGTTAATGAGCAGTTCTTC.

V is TRBV25-1 and J is TRBJ1-2; no reliable D call. CDR3 length equals 15 residues. V dropped 1 base and J dropped 0 bases, with 9 bases sitting between them. Germline values: CDR1 MGHDK, CDR2 SYGVNS. The CDR3 reads CASSELGDSNYGYTF. CDR3 sequence (DNA): TGTGCCAGCAGTGAATTGGGAGATTCTAACTATGGCTACACCTTC.

This clone was detected once. J is TRBJ1-4 and V is TRBV5-4; 7 bases are a match to TRBD1. The germline V gene has CDR1 SGHNT and CDR2 YYREEE (reference sequence). The CDR3 has 15 residues. The V and J ends lost 6 bases and 6 bases, in that order; junction bases with no gene match: 11. CDR3 DNA sequence: TGTGCCAGCAAACCCGGTTTAGGGGGCGATGAAAAACTGTTTTTT. Encoded protein: CASKPGLGGDEKLFF. Complete variable domain (other parts from reference TRBV5-4 and TRBJ1-4): ETGVTQSPTHLIKTRGQQVTLRCSSQSGHNTVSWYQQALGQGPQFIFQYYREEENGRGNFPPRFSGLQFPNYSSELNVNALELDDSALYLCASKPGLGGDEKLFFGSGTQLSVL.

The chain uses TRBV5-1 and TRBJ2-7, with TRBD1 matching over 9 bases. This CDR3 contains 13 residues. V gave up 7 bases and J gave up 6 bases; unmatched junction bases: 8. Germline V gene data show CDR1 as SGHRS and CDR2 as YFSETQ. This CDR3 reads CASGQTGGVEQYF. The CDR3, as DNA: TGCGCCAGCGGACAGACAGGGGGGGTCGAGCAGTACTTC.

This chain links TRBV5-1 with TRBJ2-3; TRBD1 aligns across 9 bases. The CDR3 runs 16 residues. J was trimmed by 3 bases and V by 1 base; bases with no gene match: 6. Germline CDR1 and CDR2: SGHRS and YFSETQ. The CDR3 nucleotides read TGCGCCAGCAGCTTGTATGAGACAGGGGGTACAGATACGCAGTATTTT. Translation gives CASSLYETGGTDTQYF.

The chain has TRBV25-1 and TRBJ2-5; 7 positions agree with TRBD1. The end of the DNA aligns better with TRBJ2-7, so the J call may be wrong. The CDR3 is 14 residues long. In germline, CDR1 is MGHDK, CDR2 SYGVNS. DNA for the CDR3: TGTGCCAGCAGTCCCCGACAGGGTTCCTACGAGCAGTACTTC. Protein product: CASSPRQGSYEQYF.